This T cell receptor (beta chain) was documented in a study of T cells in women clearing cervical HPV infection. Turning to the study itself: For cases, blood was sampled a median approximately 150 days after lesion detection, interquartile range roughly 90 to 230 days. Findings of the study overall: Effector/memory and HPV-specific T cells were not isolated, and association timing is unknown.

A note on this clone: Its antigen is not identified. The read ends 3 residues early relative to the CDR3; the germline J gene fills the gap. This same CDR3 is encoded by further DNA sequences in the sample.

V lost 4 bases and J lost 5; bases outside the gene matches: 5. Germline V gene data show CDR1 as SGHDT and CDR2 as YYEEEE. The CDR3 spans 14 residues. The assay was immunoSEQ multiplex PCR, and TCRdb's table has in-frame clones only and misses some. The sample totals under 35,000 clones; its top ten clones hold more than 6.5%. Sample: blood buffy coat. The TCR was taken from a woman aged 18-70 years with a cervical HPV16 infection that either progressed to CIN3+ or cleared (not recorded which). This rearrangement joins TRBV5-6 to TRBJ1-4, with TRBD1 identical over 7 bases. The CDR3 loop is CASSPGTANEKLFF. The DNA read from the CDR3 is TGTGCCAGCAGCCCCGGGACAGCAAATGAAAAA.